Reported below is one TCR beta chain. The antigen remains unidentified. The CDR3 is 15 amino acids. V was pared by 5 bases and J by 2 bases, with 6 bases of the junction left unmatched. Germline V gene lookup returns CDR1 WSHSY and CDR2 SAAADI. This sample was taken from a study of T cells after yellow fever vaccination. Each CDR3 protein gets one entry after TCRdb re-called the 5' RACE reads with MiXCR. This sample has hundreds of thousands of distinct CDR3 sequences, with approximately 15% found just once. The study's findings and limits: Any FACS-sorted repertoire could hold abundant clonotypes that contaminate it from the bulk population. There was a small share of clonotypes that showed up in both the CD4 and CD8 compartments.

Sequenced here: PBMCs, sampled on the day of the yellow fever booster vaccination. J is TRBJ2-1 and V is TRBV10-2, with TRBD1 matching over 7 bases. The receptor was derived from a man aged 25-45 years who received the YFV17D yellow fever vaccine. The CDR3 here is CASSLPGQPYNEQFF. For the CDR3, the DNA is TGCGCCAGCAGTCTACCGGGACAGCCCTACAATGAGCAGTTCTTC.